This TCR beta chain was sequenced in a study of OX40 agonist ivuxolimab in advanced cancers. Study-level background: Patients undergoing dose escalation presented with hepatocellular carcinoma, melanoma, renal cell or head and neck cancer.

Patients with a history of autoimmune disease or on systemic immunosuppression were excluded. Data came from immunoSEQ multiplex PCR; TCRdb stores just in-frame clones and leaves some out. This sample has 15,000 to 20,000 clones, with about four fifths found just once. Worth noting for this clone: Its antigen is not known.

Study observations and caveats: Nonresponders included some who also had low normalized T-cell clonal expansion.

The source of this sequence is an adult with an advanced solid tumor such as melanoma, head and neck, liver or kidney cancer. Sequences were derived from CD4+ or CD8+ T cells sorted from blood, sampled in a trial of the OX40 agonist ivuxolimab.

The CDR3 DNA sequence: TGTGCCAGCAGTAATGACTACGAGCAGTACTTC. Amino acid sequence: CASSNDYEQYF. V usage is TRBV5-4 and J usage is TRBJ2-7, with unresolved D. The V and J ends lost 5 bases and 3 bases respectively, with 6 bases between them. The CDR3 has 11 amino acids. Germline loops: CDR1 SGHNT, CDR2 YYREEE (reference sequence).